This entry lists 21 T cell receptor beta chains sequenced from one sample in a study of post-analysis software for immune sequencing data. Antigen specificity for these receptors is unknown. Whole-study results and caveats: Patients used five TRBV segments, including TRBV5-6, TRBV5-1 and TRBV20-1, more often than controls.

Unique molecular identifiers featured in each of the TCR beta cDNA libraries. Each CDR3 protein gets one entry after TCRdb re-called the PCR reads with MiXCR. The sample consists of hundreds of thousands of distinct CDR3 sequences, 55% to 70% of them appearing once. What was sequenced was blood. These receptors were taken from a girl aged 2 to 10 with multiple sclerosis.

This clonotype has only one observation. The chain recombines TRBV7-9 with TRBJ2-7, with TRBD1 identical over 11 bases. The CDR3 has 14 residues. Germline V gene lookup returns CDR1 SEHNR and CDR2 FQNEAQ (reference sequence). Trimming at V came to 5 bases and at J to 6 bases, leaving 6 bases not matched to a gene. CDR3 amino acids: CASSIRTGGVEQYF. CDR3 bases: TGTGCCAGCAGCATCCGGACAGGGGGCGTCGAGCAGTACTTC.

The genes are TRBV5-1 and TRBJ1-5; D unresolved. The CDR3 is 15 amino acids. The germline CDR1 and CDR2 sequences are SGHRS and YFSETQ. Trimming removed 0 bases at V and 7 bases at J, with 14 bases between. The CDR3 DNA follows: TGCGCCAGCAGCTTGGGGGAACGGTCCTCACAGCCCCAGCATTTT. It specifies CASSLGERSSQPQHF.

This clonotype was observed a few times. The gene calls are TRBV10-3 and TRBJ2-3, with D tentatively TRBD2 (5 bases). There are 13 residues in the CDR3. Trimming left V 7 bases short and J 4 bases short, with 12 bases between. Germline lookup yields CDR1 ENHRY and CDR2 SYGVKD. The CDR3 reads CAINGKRADTQYF. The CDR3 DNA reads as TGTGCCATCAATGGCAAGAGGGCAGATACGCAGTATTTT.

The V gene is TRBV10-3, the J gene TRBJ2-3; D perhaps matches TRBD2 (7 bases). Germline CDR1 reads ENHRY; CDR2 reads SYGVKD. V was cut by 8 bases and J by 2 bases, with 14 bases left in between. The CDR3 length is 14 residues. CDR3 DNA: TGTGCCATCGGAGAGCGGGACACCACAGATACGCAGTATTTT. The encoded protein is CAIGERDTTDTQYF.

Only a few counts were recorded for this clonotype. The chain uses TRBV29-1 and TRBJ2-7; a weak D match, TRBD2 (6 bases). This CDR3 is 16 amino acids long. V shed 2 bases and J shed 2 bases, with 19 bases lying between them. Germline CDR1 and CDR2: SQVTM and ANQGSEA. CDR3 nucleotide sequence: TGCAGCGTTGAATTAAGGGCCCGGGGACTTACCTACGAGCAGTACTTC. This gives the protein CSVELRARGLTYEQYF.

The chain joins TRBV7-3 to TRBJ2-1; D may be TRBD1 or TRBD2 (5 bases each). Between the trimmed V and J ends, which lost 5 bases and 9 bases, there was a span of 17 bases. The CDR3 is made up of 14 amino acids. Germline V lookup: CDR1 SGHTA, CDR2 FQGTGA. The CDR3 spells CASSTGAGWAEQFF. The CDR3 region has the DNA TGTGCCAGCAGCACCGGGGCCGGGTGGGCTGAGCAGTTCTTC. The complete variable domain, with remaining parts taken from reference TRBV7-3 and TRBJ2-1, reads GAGVSQTPSNKVTEKGKYVELRCDPISGHTALYWYRQSLGQGPEFLIYFQGTGAADDSGLPNDRFFAVRPEGSVSTLKIQRTERGDSAVYLCASSTGAGWAEQFFGPGTRLTVL.

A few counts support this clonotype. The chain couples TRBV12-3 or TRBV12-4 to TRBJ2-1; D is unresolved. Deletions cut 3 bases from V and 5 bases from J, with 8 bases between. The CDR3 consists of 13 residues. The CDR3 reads CASSFNQNNEQFF. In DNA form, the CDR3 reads TGTGCCAGCAGTTTTAACCAGAACAATGAGCAGTTCTTC.

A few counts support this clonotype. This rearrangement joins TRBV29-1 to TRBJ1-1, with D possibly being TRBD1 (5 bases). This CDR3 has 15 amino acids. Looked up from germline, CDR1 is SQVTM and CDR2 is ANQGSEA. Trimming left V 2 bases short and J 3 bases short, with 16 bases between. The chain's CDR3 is CSVELSGRADTEAFF. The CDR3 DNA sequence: TGCAGCGTTGAACTTTCGGGACGGGCCGACACTGAAGCTTTCTTT. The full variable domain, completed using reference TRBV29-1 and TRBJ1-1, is SAVISQKPSRDICQRGTSLTIQCQVDSQVTMMFWYRQQPGQSLTLIATANQGSEATYESGFVIDKFPISRPNLTFSTLTVSNMSPEDSSIYLCSVELSGRADTEAFFGQGTRLTVV.

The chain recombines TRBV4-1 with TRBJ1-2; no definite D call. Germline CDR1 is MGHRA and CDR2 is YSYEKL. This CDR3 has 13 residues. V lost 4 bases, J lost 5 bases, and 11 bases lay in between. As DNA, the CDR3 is TGCGCCAGCAGCCCTCTCGCGAGGTATGGCTACACCTTC. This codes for CASSPLARYGYTF.

CDR3 loop: CASSSGLAGESYNEQFF. CDR3 nucleotide sequence: TGTGCCAGCAGCTCGGGACTAGCGGGGGAATCTTACAATGAGCAGTTCTTC. The rearrangement uses TRBV7-9 and TRBJ2-1, with 14 positions matching TRBD2. After removal of 4 bases from V and 4 bases from J, the junction contained 6 bases not matched to a gene. Germline lookup yields CDR1 SEHNR and CDR2 FQNEAQ (reference sequence). The CDR3 has 17 amino acids. Filled out from reference TRBV7-9 and TRBJ2-1, the complete variable domain reads DTGVSQNPRHKITKRGQNVTFRCDPISEHNRLYWYRQTLGQGPEFLTYFQNEAQLEKSRLLSDRFSAERPKGSFSTLEIQRTEQGDSAMYLCASSSGLAGESYNEQFFGPGTRLTVL.

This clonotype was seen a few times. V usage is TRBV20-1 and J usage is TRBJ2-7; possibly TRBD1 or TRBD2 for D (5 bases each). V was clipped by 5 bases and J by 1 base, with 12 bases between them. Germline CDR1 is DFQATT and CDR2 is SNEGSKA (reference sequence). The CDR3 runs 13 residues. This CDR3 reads CSAGGYLSYEQYF. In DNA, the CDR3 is TGCAGTGCTGGGGGATACCTGTCCTACGAGCAGTACTTC.

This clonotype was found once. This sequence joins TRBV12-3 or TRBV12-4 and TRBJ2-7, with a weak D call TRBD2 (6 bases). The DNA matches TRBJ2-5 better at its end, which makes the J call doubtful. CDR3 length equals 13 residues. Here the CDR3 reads CASMGRSQETQYF. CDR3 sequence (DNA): TGTGCCAGCATGGGGAGGAGCCAAGAGACCCAGTACTTC.

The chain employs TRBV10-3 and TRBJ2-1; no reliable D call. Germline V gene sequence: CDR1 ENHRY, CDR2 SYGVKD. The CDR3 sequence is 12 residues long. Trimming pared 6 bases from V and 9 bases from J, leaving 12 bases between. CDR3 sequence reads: CAISTDGAEQFF. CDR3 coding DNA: TGTGCCATCAGCACCGACGGTGCTGAGCAGTTCTTC.

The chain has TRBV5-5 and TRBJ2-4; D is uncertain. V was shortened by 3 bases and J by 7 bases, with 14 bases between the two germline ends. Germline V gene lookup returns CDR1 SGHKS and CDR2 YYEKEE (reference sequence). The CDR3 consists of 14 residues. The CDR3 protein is CASSWVSAVNIQYF. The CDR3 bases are TGTGCCAGCAGCTGGGTTTCGGCCGTCAACATTCAGTACTTC.

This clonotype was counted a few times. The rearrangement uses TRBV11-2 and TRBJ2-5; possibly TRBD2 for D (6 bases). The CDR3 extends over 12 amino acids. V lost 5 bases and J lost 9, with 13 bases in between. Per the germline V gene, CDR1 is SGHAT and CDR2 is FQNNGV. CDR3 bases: TGTGCCAGCAGCCCGGAGGGGAGATCCCAGTACTTC. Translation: CASSPEGRSQYF.

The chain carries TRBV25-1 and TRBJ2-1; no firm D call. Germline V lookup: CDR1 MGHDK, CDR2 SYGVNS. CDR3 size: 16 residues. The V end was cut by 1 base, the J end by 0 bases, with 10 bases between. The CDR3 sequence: CASSELGLSSYNEQFF. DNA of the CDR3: TGTGCCAGCAGTGAATTAGGCCTGAGCTCCTACAATGAGCAGTTCTTC.

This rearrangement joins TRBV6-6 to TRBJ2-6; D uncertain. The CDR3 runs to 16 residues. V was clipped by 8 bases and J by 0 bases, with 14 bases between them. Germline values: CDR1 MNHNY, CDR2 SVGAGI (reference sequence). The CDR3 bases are TGTGCCAGCCGAACCCGGGCCCTCTCTGGGGCCAACGTCCTGACTTTC. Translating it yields CASRTRALSGANVLTF.

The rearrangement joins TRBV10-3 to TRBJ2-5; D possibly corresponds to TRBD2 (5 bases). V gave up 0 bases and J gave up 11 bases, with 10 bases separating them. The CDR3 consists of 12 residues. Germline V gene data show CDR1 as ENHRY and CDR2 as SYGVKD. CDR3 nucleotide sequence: TGTGCCATCAGTGAGTCCCAACTAGGGCAGTACTTC. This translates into CAISESQLGQYF.

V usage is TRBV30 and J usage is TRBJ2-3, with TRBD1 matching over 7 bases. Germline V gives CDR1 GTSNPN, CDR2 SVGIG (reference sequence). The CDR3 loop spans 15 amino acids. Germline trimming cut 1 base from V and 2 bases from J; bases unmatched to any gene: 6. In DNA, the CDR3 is TGTGCCTGGAGTGGTGGGACAGCTTCCACAGATACGCAGTATTTT. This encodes CAWSGGTASTDTQYF.

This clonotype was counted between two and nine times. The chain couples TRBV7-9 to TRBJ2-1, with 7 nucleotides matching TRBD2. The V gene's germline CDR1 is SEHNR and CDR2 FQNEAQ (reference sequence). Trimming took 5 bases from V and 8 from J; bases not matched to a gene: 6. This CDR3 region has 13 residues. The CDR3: CASSKSGGDEQFF. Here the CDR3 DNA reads TGTGCCAGCAGCAAATCGGGAGGCGATGAGCAGTTCTTC.

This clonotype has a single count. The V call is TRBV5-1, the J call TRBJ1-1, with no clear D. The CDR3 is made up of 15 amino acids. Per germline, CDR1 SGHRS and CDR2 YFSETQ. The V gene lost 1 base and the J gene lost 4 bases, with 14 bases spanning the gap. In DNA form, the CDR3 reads TGCGCCAGCAGCTTGACCCGGGGTTCGAGCACTGAAGCTTTCTTT. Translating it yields CASSLTRGSSTEAFF.